This passage covers 28 T cell receptor beta chains from one sample sequenced in a study of cytomegalovirus exposure and HLA in healthy donors. The PCR ran on 60 Vbeta and 13 Jbeta primers. The method was immunoSEQ multiplex PCR; TCRdb's version includes in-frame clones alone and lacks a portion of them. Of about 130,000 clones in the sample, roughly 84% were seen once. Specimen: PBMCs. These receptors all stem from a girl aged 2-10 years in good health and CMV-seronegative.

The J gene is TRBJ2-5, the V gene TRBV30; TRBD2 matches 7 bases. V dropped 6 bases and J dropped 1; count of bases not matched to a gene: 5. The CDR3 extends over 13 amino acids. Looked up from germline, CDR1 is GTSNPN and CDR2 is SVGIG (reference sequence). The CDR3 is CACEREAQETQYF. The CDR3 DNA follows: TGTGCCTGTGAACGGGAGGCCCAAGAGACCCAGTACTTC. The whole variable domain, filled in from reference TRBV30 and TRBJ2-5, reads SQTIHQWPATLVQPVGSPLSLECTVEGTSNPNLYWYRQAAGRGLQLLFYSVGIGQISSEVPQNLSASRPQDRQFILSSKKLLLSDSGFYLCACEREAQETQYFGPGTRLLVL.

This chain joins TRBV2 and TRBJ2-3, with TRBD1 matching over 7 bases. Germline values: CDR1 SNHLY, CDR2 FYNNEI. The CDR3 consists of 15 residues. Losses at the gene ends were 6 bases for V and 2 bases for J; bases not matched to a gene: 8. The CDR3 DNA follows: TGTGCCAGCAGAAGGACAGGATATTTCACAGATACGCAGTATTTT. Protein sequence: CASRRTGYFTDTQYF.

V is TRBV6-6 and J is TRBJ2-3; D perhaps matches TRBD1 (5 bases). V lost 3 bases to trimming and J lost 2 bases, with 15 bases between them. The CDR3 runs 16 residues. Germline loops: CDR1 MNHNY, CDR2 SVGAGI (reference sequence). CDR3 sequence (DNA): TGTGCCAGCAGTTATCCCGGCAGGGATGCCACAGATACGCAGTATTTT. Encoded protein: CASSYPGRDATDTQYF.

This chain joins TRBV27 and TRBJ2-7; tentatively, D is TRBD1 (5 bases). The CDR3 runs 17 residues. V was shortened by 0 bases and J by 3 bases, with 18 bases between the two germline ends. Germline-derived CDR1 and CDR2 are MNHEY and SMNVEV (reference sequence). The CDR3 protein is CASSLSWSGSIYYEQYF. The CDR3 nucleotides are TGTGCCAGCAGTTTATCGTGGTCAGGGTCGATCTACTACGAGCAGTACTTC.

The V and J genes are TRBV4-1 and TRBJ2-7; D not resolved. V dropped 1 base and J dropped 4 bases, with 8 bases sitting between them. Germline lookup yields CDR1 MGHRA and CDR2 YSYEKL. The CDR3 is made up of 13 amino acids. The CDR3 DNA reads TGCGCCAGCAGCCAAGTTGCACTTTACGAGCAGTACTTC. Protein product: CASSQVALYEQYF.

The count of this clone is one. This chain uses TRBV5-1 with TRBJ2-5; the D gene is possibly TRBD2 (6 bases). This CDR3 contains 15 residues. Germline assignment: CDR1 SGHRS and CDR2 YFSETQ. Between the trimmed V and J ends, which lost 0 bases and 0 bases, there was a span of 9 bases. CDR3 DNA: TGCGCCAGCAGCTTGGGAGCGGGTCACCAAGAGACCCAGTACTTC. Translation: CASSLGAGHQETQYF.

J is TRBJ2-5 and V is TRBV11-2; 7 bases map to TRBD1. The CDR3 loop spans 16 amino acids. Germline loops: CDR1 SGHAT, CDR2 FQNNGV. V shed 6 bases and J 2 bases; nucleotides not matched to a gene: 12. CDR3 in DNA: TGTGCCAGCAGAATTTCCCTGGGACAGCCACAAGAGACCCAGTACTTC. Its protein product is CASRISLGQPQETQYF.

The J gene is TRBJ1-1, the V gene TRBV5-8; 7 positions agree with TRBD1. The CDR3 is made up of 12 amino acids. Germline V CDR1 and CDR2: SGHTS, YDEGEE. The ends lost 0 bases at V and 10 bases at J; junction bases unmatched: 3. The CDR3 sequence is CASSLARGRAFF. The CDR3 nucleotides read TGTGCCAGCAGCTTGGCCAGGGGGAGAGCTTTCTTT. Combining the CDR3 with reference TRBV5-8 and TRBJ1-1 gives the whole variable domain EAGVTQSPTHLIKTRGQQATLRCSPISGHTSVYWYQQALGLGLQFLLWYDEGEERNRGNFPPRFSGRQFPNYSSELNVNALELEDSALYLCASSLARGRAFFGQGTRLTVV.

This clone was detected once. The rearrangement links TRBV28 to TRBJ2-5; weak D call: TRBD2 (6 bases). The length of the CDR3 is 15 residues. CDR1 is MDHEN and CDR2 is SYDVKM in the germline V gene. The V end lost 5 bases, the J end lost 4 bases, and 17 bases lay between the germline ends. The DNA for the CDR3 is TGTGCCAGCAGTCCACTGGCGGGAAATCGAGAGACCCAGTACTTC. Encoded protein: CASSPLAGNRETQYF.

This clone was found once. V gene TRBV28 combines with J gene TRBJ2-7, with 8 bases fitting TRBD1. Trimming cost V 6 bases and J 3 bases; bases outside gene matches: 4. The CDR3 spans 13 residues. In germline, CDR1 is MDHEN, CDR2 SYDVKM. The CDR3 nucleotides read TGTGCCAGCAGCACAGGGGGAATCTACGAGCAGTACTTC. Translating gives CASSTGGIYEQYF.

The chain uses TRBV5-1 and TRBJ2-5; possibly TRBD1 for D (6 bases). Trimming stripped 4 bases from V and 2 bases from J, with 12 bases between. The germline V gene has CDR1 SGHRS and CDR2 YFSETQ. The CDR3 spans 14 residues. The CDR3 DNA is TGCGCCAGCAGCGACCGGACAGCGCAAGAGACCCAGTACTTC. This sequence encodes CASSDRTAQETQYF.

The chain has TRBV4-3 and TRBJ2-1; 10 bases are a match to TRBD2. The CDR3 spans 17 residues. V gave up 1 base and J gave up 8 bases; unmatched junction bases: 11. Germline values: CDR1 LGHNA, CDR2 YSLEER. The CDR3 DNA reads TGCGCCAGCAGCCAAGTGGCCCTAGCGGGGGACTTCTATGAGCAGTTCTTC. Protein product: CASSQVALAGDFYEQFF.

The genes are TRBV15 and TRBJ1-5, with 8 positions matching TRBD1. The germline V gene has CDR1 LNHNV and CDR2 YYDKDF (reference sequence). There are 15 residues in the CDR3. After removal of 4 bases from V and 7 bases from J, the junction contained 9 bases not matched to a gene. DNA of the CDR3: TGTGCCACCAGCAAAATAATGACAGGGGACCAGCCCCAGCATTTT. It specifies CATSKIMTGDQPQHF. The complete variable domain, with remaining parts taken from reference TRBV15 and TRBJ1-5, reads DAMVIQNPRYQVTQFGKPVTLSCSQTLNHNVMYWYQQKSSQAPKLLFHYYDKDFNNEADTPDNFQSRRPNTSFCFLDIRSPGLGDTAMYLCATSKIMTGDQPQHFGDGTRLSIL.

Details on this clone: The same CDR3 can be traced to other DNA sequences in this sample. The chain recombines TRBV4-3 with TRBJ2-2; no clear D. Trimming left V 0 bases short and J 2 bases short, with 7 bases between. The CDR3 spans 15 residues. Germline lookup yields CDR1 LGHNA and CDR2 YSLEER. Here the CDR3 reads CASSQDRVNTGELFF. The DNA for the CDR3 is TGCGCCAGCAGCCAAGATCGGGTCAACACCGGGGAGCTGTTTTTT.

The chain employs TRBV5-4 and TRBJ2-3; 10 bases map to TRBD1. The CDR3 sequence is 15 residues long. The junction had 4 bases not matched to a gene; V was cut back by 0 bases and J by 6 bases. CDR1 SGHNT and CDR2 YYREEE come from the germline V gene (reference sequence). The CDR3 DNA follows: TGTGCCAGCAGCTTGGGGACAGGGGGGGCGGATACGCAGTATTTT. Its translation is CASSLGTGGADTQYF. The entire variable domain, with the rest obtained from reference TRBV5-4 and TRBJ2-3, is as follows: ETGVTQSPTHLIKTRGQQVTLRCSSQSGHNTVSWYQQALGQGPQFIFQYYREEENGRGNFPPRFSGLQFPNYSSELNVNALELDDSALYLCASSLGTGGADTQYFGPGTRLTVL.

The V and J genes are TRBV19 and TRBJ1-6; unclear D gene. Trimming cost V 5 bases and J 1 base, with 9 bases left between them. The germline V gene encodes CDR1 LNHDA and CDR2 SQIVND (reference sequence). The CDR3 has 15 amino acids. The CDR3 DNA sequence: TGTGCCAGTAGTCCGGGGAGGTCCTATAATTCACCCCTCCACTTT. Translating gives CASSPGRSYNSPLHF.

Only one count was recorded for this clone. This sequence joins TRBV19 and TRBJ1-1; TRBD1 might be the D (5 bases). V was cut by 8 bases and J by 1 base, with 11 bases left in between. CDR1 LNHDA and CDR2 SQIVND come from the germline V gene (reference sequence). The CDR3 loop spans 13 amino acids. The CDR3 DNA is TGTGCCAGTCAAGGGGCAGCGAACACTGAAGCTTTCTTT. Amino acids: CASQGAANTEAFF.

The gene calls are TRBV29-1 and TRBJ2-3, with 9 positions matching TRBD1. V lost 7 bases and J lost 9; bases outside the gene matches: 14. This CDR3 contains 14 residues. CDR1 is SQVTM and CDR2 is ANQGSEA in the germline V gene. The CDR3, as DNA: TGCAGCGCCATTAACAGGGGGCTCTCGGACACGCAGTATTTT. Translating gives CSAINRGLSDTQYF.

The chain carries TRBV9 and TRBJ1-2, with 7 bases aligning to TRBD1. V gave up 2 bases and J gave up 5 bases; unmatched junction bases: 9. The CDR3 is 15 amino acids. The germline CDR1 and CDR2 sequences are SGDLS and YYNGEE. In nucleotides, the CDR3 is TGTGCCAGCAGCGTCGCTCCCGGGACAGATTATGGCTACACCTTC. Protein sequence: CASSVAPGTDYGYTF.

The chain links TRBV6-5 to TRBJ2-7; 11 nucleotides agree with TRBD1. Unmatched junction bases numbered 4, after V lost 6 bases and J lost 6 bases. The germline gives CDR1 MNHEY, CDR2 SVGAGI. The CDR3 contains 13 residues. The CDR3 DNA reads TGTGCCAGCAGCCGGACAGGGGGCGCCGAGCAGTACTTC. This codes for CASSRTGGAEQYF.

This sequence joins TRBV27 and TRBJ2-7; 10 positions match TRBD2. The CDR3 totals 14 residues. The V gene end was trimmed by 11 bases and the J gene end by 6 bases; junction bases not matched to a gene: 13. CDR1 and CDR2 (germline): MNHEY, SMNVEV (reference sequence). The CDR3 protein is CASRRTSGDSEQYF. The CDR3 DNA follows: TGTGCCTCACGAAGGACTAGCGGCGATAGCGAGCAGTACTTC.

This chain links TRBV19 with TRBJ2-5, with TRBD1 matching over 8 bases. Germline CDR1 and CDR2: LNHDA and SQIVND (reference sequence). V gave up 5 bases and J gave up 5 bases; unmatched junction bases: 7. The CDR3 consists of 14 residues. The CDR3 loop reads CASSLDRGRETQYF. DNA of the CDR3: TGTGCCAGTAGTCTCGACAGGGGCCGGGAGACCCAGTACTTC.

V gene TRBV30 combines with J gene TRBJ1-2, with unresolved D. Trimming took 2 bases from V and 2 from J, leaving 9 bases between them. The CDR3 is made up of 13 amino acids. Germline CDR1 is GTSNPN and CDR2 is SVGIG (reference sequence). The CDR3 loop reads CAWSLGQNYGYTF. For the CDR3, the DNA is TGTGCCTGGAGTCTGGGCCAGAACTATGGCTACACCTTC.

In its sample, this clone was seen a few times. The V call is TRBV5-6, the J call TRBJ2-1; 13 positions agree with TRBD2. This CDR3 has 15 amino acids. Unmatched junction bases numbered 4, after V lost 4 bases and J lost 6 bases. Germline CDR1 reads SGHDT; CDR2 reads YYEEEE. The CDR3 loop reads CASSPGLAGSNEQFF. CDR3 DNA: TGTGCCAGCAGCCCGGGACTAGCGGGGTCCAATGAGCAGTTCTTC.

The chain uses TRBV28 and TRBJ2-1; 9 nucleotides match TRBD2. The V gene end was trimmed by 4 bases and the J gene end by 3 bases; junction bases not matched to a gene: 10. CDR1 and CDR2 (germline): MDHEN, SYDVKM. The CDR3 consists of 17 residues. The CDR3 coding sequence is TGTGCCAGCAGTTATCAGGGCGGGAGGGACCACTACAATGAGCAGTTCTTC. This sequence encodes CASSYQGGRDHYNEQFF.

This chain joins TRBV28 and TRBJ1-2, with TRBD1 identical over 9 bases. The junction had 11 bases not matched to a gene; V was cut back by 5 bases and J by 7 bases. This CDR3 is 15 amino acids long. Germline V lookup: CDR1 MDHEN, CDR2 SYDVKM. Here the CDR3 DNA reads TGTGCCAGCAGTACCCGACAGGGGGGTCTATTTGGCTACACCTTC. This translates into CASSTRQGGLFGYTF.

The chain couples TRBV12-5 to TRBJ2-5; TRBD1 is a possible D gene (6 bases). This CDR3 has 15 residues. Trimming pared 5 bases from V and 5 bases from J, leaving 18 bases between. Germline CDR1 reads LGHNT; CDR2 reads FRNRAP. The CDR3 is CASGIDKQGRETQYF. CDR3 nucleotides: TGTGCTAGTGGTATAGATAAACAGGGCAGGGAGACCCAGTACTTC.

The CDR3 DNA reads TGTGCCAGCAGCGTAGCGACAGGGGGCTCGATGCATCAGTACTTC. Its translation: CASSVATGGSMHQYF. The chain recombines TRBV9 with TRBJ2-7; TRBD1 matches 10 bases. The trim removed 0 bases at V and 10 bases at J, leaving 10 bases unmatched. Germline CDR1 is SGDLS and CDR2 is YYNGEE. The CDR3 totals 15 residues.